The 3 T cell receptor beta chains listed next were all sequenced from one sample in a study of shared clonotypes between healthy human individuals (dated by TCRdb to about 2020). CD8 naive samples consisted of CD45RO-negative cells that were positively selected for CCR7, yielding a CD45RA+CCR7+ population without TemRA cells. Library preparation used the immunoSEQ multiplex PCR assay. Here the immuneACCESS table is served through TCRdb, limited to in-frame sequences with V and J called. Missing clones are a known gap in these copies; in checked studies unresolved V genes cover under half, and the rest lacks a known reason. The sample includes millions of clones, with about 95% observed a single time. In total, the top ten clones hold 0.9% to 1.4% of the sample. The sample consisted of naive CD8+ T cells sorted from blood. Sample cell subset or site, as interpreted from the label and publication: CD45RA+CCR7+. The receptor set was obtained from a man between 18 and 29 years old in good health.

This clone appeared a few times. This sample also contains other DNA sequences that code for the same CDR3. The chain employs TRBV6-5 and TRBJ2-7, with 8 bases identical to TRBD1. The germline V gene encodes CDR1 MNHEY and CDR2 SVGAGI. The V and J ends lost 6 bases and 3 bases, in that order; junction bases with no gene match: 4. This CDR3 has 13 amino acids. The CDR3 loop reads CASSPGTGYEQYF. Written as DNA, the CDR3 is TGTGCCAGCAGCCCCGGGACAGGCTACGAGCAGTACTTC.

Here the CDR3 DNA reads TGTGCCAGCAGTAGGGGGGCAGGGGAGCTTGGGCAGCCCCAGCATTTT. Residues: CASSRGAGELGQPQHF. The rearrangement links TRBV27 to TRBJ1-5; D is possibly TRBD1 (6 bases). From germline, CDR1 is MNHEY and CDR2 SMNVEV (reference sequence). V was pared by 5 bases and J by 7 bases, with 21 bases between. This CDR3 region has 16 residues.

The chain combines TRBV19 with TRBJ2-7; the D gene is possibly TRBD2 (5 bases). The germline V gene encodes CDR1 LNHDA and CDR2 SQIVND (reference sequence). CDR3 length: 14 residues. V shed 6 bases and J shed 7 bases, with 19 bases lying between them. The CDR3 is CASSPMDVSGEQYF. The CDR3 region has the DNA TGTGCCAGTAGCCCAATGGATGTCTCGGGGGAGCAGTACTTC.